This T cell receptor (beta chain) was obtained from a study of blood T cell repertoires in COVID-19. The wider study: Acute and convalescent COVID-19 specimens originated in the United States, Italy and Spain.

TCRdb keeps only in-frame clones here, not all; method: immunoSEQ multiplex PCR. The sample holds roughly 350,000 clones, 87% seen once. Germline CDR1 SGHRS, CDR2 YFSETQ. The CDR3 extends over 16 amino acids. The junction had 3 bases not matched to a gene; V was cut back by 0 bases and J by 0 bases. Seattle-derived patients entered the study during active infection and were followed longitudinally. The V call is TRBV5-1, the J call TRBJ2-1; 7 bases align to TRBD1. The TCR originated in a woman between 50 and 59 years old with COVID-19, enrolled during active disease. Sequencing input: peripheral blood. Here the CDR3 reads CASSLDAGGSYNEQFF. The CDR3 DNA sequence: TGCGCCAGCAGCTTGGATGCAGGGGGCTCCTACAATGAGCAGTTCTTC.